This TCR beta chain originates from a study of metastatic and nonmetastatic thyroid tumors. General observations from the study: Versus benign nodules, malignant thyroid tumors reportedly had significantly higher TCR beta diversity, in blood and tumor.

A word on this clone: Its antigen is still unknown.

Via MiXCR, TCRdb re-called the PCR reads. The sample holds over 40,000 clones, about 22% seen once. Per the germline V gene, CDR1 is SGDLS and CDR2 is YYNGEE. There are 17 residues in the CDR3. J gave up 7 bases and V 0 bases, and 5 bases lay outside the gene matches. Until they underwent thyroid surgery, no patient had received any treatment. The V and J genes are TRBV9 and TRBJ2-1; 15 bases line up with TRBD2. Material for sequencing was blood. This sequence was found in a male donor with papillary thyroid cancer or a benign thyroid nodule (not recorded which). Some clones in this sample may be carry-over from other donors' samples. CDR3 bases: TGTGCCAGCAGCGTAGTAGGACTAGCGGGGGGGGAAAATGAGCAGTTCTTC. This encodes CASSVVGLAGGENEQFF.